The 9 T cell receptor beta chains reported below all come from one sample, sequenced in a study of T cells in Graves' hyperthyroidism and ophthalmopathy. Amplification targeted TCR beta CDR3 regions from RNA transcripts. The HTBI primer set drove a first-round RT-PCR of the TCR CDR3. TCRdb itself ran the multiplex PCR reads through MiXCR, one entry per CDR3 protein. Of roughly 500,000 distinct CDR3 sequences listed, roughly 50% are singletons. The sequenced material came from peripheral blood or thyroid tissue (not recorded which). All receptors come from an adult woman with Graves' disease, either hyperthyroidism or ophthalmopathy (not recorded which).

The chain joins TRBV5-1 to TRBJ2-7; maybe TRBD1 (6 bases). Trimming stripped 4 bases from V and 7 bases from J, with 18 bases between. The CDR3 sequence is 14 residues long. Germline V gene data show CDR1 as SGHRS and CDR2 as YFSETQ. This chain's CDR3 is CASSPQGNSEEQYF. The DNA for the CDR3 is TGCGCCAGCAGCCCACAGGGAAATTCGGAGGAGCAGTACTTC. The full variable domain, rest sourced from reference TRBV5-1 and TRBJ2-7, is KAGVTQTPRYLIKTRGQQVTLSCSPISGHRSVSWYQQTPGQGLQFLFEYFSETQRNKGNFPGRFSGRQFSNSRSEMNVSTLELGDSALYLCASSPQGNSEEQYFGPGTRLTVT.

This clonotype occurred a few times. This chain connects TRBV7-7 to TRBJ2-5; tentative D call: TRBD2 (6 bases). V was shortened by 5 bases and J by 9 bases, with 16 bases between the two germline ends. CDR3 length: 13 amino acids. Germline CDR1 is SSHAT and CDR2 is FNYEAQ (reference sequence). The CDR3 DNA follows: TGTGCCAGCAGCCCCGGGGAGCGGGTGGCCCAGTACTTC. Encoded protein: CASSPGERVAQYF.

This clonotype was counted ten times or more. J is TRBJ1-1 and V is TRBV28; no definite D call. V was pared by 5 bases and J by 4 bases, with 17 bases between. This CDR3 has 15 amino acids. Germline loops: CDR1 MDHEN, CDR2 SYDVKM. Here the CDR3 reads CASSRVALRGTEAFF. In DNA, the CDR3 is TGTGCCAGCAGTAGAGTCGCCCTCCGGGGCACTGAAGCTTTCTTT.

This clonotype was counted ten times or more. CDR3 DNA sequence: TGTGCCAGCAGCTTGACAGGGGCCCCAGCTTTCTTT. Translating it yields CASSLTGAPAFF. V and J are TRBV7-2 and TRBJ1-1; 8 bases map to TRBD1. In germline, CDR1 is SGHTA, CDR2 FQGNSA. The CDR3 sequence is 12 residues long. With V trimmed by 3 bases and J by 10 bases, 4 bases remained unmatched.

This clonotype was detected ten times or more. The rearrangement joins TRBV27 to TRBJ1-2; D gene ambiguous. V shed 6 bases and J shed 7 bases, with 12 bases lying between them. Per germline, CDR1 MNHEY and CDR2 SMNVEV (reference sequence). This CDR3 spans 12 amino acids. The CDR3 sequence is CASRDKGGGYTF. The CDR3 DNA reads as TGTGCCAGCAGGGATAAGGGAGGTGGCTACACCTTC.

The chain uses TRBV9 and TRBJ2-7; D may match TRBD1 or TRBD2 (5 bases each). The CDR3 contains 14 residues. Trimming removed 9 bases from V and 0 bases from J, with 16 bases in between. Germline CDR1 reads SGDLS; CDR2 reads YYNGEE. CDR3 coding DNA: TGTGCCATGAGGAGGACATGGGACTCCTACGAGCAGTACTTC. Translation: CAMRRTWDSYEQYF.

The table lists this clonotype with many counts. The chain uses TRBV20-1 and TRBJ1-1; D might be TRBD1 (6 bases). The V end was cut by 6 bases, the J end by 2 bases, with 16 bases between. The CDR3 totals 14 residues. The germline CDR1 and CDR2 sequences are DFQATT and SNEGSKA (reference sequence). The CDR3 sequence: CSATLQGPNTEAFF. Written as DNA, the CDR3 is TGCAGTGCAACCCTACAGGGCCCAAACACTGAAGCTTTCTTT.

This clonotype was picked up many times. The rearrangement joins TRBV7-9 to TRBJ2-7; D remains unclear. CDR1 SEHNR and CDR2 FQNEAQ come from the germline V gene (reference sequence). The V end lost 5 bases, the J end lost 5 bases, and 10 bases lay between the germline ends. The CDR3 consists of 12 residues. The CDR3 coding sequence is TGTGCCAGCAGCGGTACAGAGAACGAGCAGTACTTC. Protein product: CASSGTENEQYF.

DNA for the CDR3: TGTGCCACCCGTCAGACGATTGGGCCCAACACTGAAGCTTTCTTT. This codes for CATRQTIGPNTEAFF. The rearrangement uses TRBV24-1 and TRBJ1-1; D is ambiguous. Trimming stripped 9 bases from V and 2 bases from J, with 18 bases between. The CDR3 runs to 15 residues. Germline loops: CDR1 KGHDR, CDR2 SFDVKD.